This TCR beta chain appears in the sequencing data of a study of T-cell reconstitution after alpha-beta-depleted transplantation in children. Notes on the study in general: At day 60, the high TCRbeta diversity found in some patients originated from recipient T cells and thymic progenitors that had survived. It was newly produced T cells that mostly accounted for T-cell counts and diversity one year after transplant. It was reported that alpha-beta T cells came from several hundred expanded graft clones (about two months after transplant).

Comments on this clonotype: Its antigen is as yet unknown.

Germline V gene sequence: CDR1 MNHNS, CDR2 SASEGT. Trimming shortened V by 5 bases and J by 0 bases, and 7 bases separated the two germline ends. The CDR3 consists of 13 residues. Unique molecular identifiers were incorporated into the prepared TCRbeta library. TCRdb re-called the PCR reads with MiXCR, one entry per CDR3 protein. The sample records roughly 570,000 distinct CDR3 sequences, approximately 30% being singletons. The chain couples TRBV6-1 to TRBJ1-1; D call uncertain. The receptor comes from a boy younger than two with Wiskott-Aldrich syndrome, due to receive a stem cell transplant. The sample here was PBMCs, taken before TCRalphabeta/CD19-depleted stem cell transplant. CDR3 protein: CASSTWVNTEAFF. CDR3 nucleotides: TGTGCCAGCAGTACGTGGGTGAACACTGAAGCTTTCTTT.